What follows describes a single T cell receptor beta chain. Its antigen remains unidentified. This entry comes from a study of T cell repertoires in cytomegalovirus infection. Background on the study: CMV infection plus the matching HLA type was flagged by public TCR beta signatures. Whole-study findings and limits: CMV carriers having the relevant HLA were flagged by cumulative public TCR beta family frequency. HLA-C-restricted CMV-specific TCR beta clonotypes prevailed in the ex vivo response.

TCRdb re-called the reads through MiXCR, storing one row per CDR3 protein. The sample shows roughly 310,000 distinct CDR3 sequences, about 28% of them seen only once. V shed 5 bases and J shed 7 bases, with 11 bases lying between them. The germline V gene encodes CDR1 SGHTA and CDR2 FQGNSA. The length of the CDR3 is 13 residues. The V call is TRBV7-2, the J call TRBJ2-2; D unclear. Sequenced material: cultured PBMCs, taken from culture after CMV antigen stimulation. The TCR originated in a human donor in good health (CMV status not recorded). Some clones in this sample may be carry-over from other donors' samples. CDR3 amino acids: CASSLPHSGELFF. The CDR3 bases are TGTGCCAGCAGCCTACCCCATAGCGGGGAGCTGTTTTTT.